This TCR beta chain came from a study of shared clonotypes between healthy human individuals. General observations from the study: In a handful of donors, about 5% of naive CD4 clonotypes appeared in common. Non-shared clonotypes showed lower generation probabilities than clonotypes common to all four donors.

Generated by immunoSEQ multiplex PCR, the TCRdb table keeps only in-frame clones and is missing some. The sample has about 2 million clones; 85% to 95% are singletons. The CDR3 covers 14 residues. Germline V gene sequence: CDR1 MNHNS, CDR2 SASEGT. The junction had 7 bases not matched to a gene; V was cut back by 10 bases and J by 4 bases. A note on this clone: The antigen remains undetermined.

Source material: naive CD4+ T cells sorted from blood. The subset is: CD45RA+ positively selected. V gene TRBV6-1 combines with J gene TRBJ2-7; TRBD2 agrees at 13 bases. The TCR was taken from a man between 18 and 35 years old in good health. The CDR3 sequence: CATLLAGGSYEQYF. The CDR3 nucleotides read TGTGCCACCTTACTAGCGGGGGGGTCATACGAGCAGTACTTC.